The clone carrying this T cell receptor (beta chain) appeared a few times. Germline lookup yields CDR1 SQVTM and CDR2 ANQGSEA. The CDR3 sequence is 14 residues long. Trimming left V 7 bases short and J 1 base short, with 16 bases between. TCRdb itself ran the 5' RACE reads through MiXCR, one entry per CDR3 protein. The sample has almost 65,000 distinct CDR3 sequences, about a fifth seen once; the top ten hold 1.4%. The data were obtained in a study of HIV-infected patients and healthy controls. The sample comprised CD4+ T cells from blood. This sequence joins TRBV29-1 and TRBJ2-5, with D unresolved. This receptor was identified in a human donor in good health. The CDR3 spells CSARWVVSQETQYF. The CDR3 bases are TGCAGCGCCCGGTGGGTGGTGTCCCAAGAGACCCAGTACTTC. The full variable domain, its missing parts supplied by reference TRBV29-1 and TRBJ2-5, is SAVISQKPSRDICQRGTSLTIQCQVDSQVTMMFWYRQQPGQSLTLIATANQGSEATYESGFVIDKFPISRPNLTFSTLTVSNMSPEDSSIYLCSARWVVSQETQYFGPGTRLLVL.